The sample holds a few counts of the clone carrying this T cell receptor (beta chain). Its antigen is currently unknown. The data were obtained in a study of T cells in Graves' hyperthyroidism and ophthalmopathy. Study-wide results and limits: Within blood appeared most thyroid clonotypes that had expanded above 0.001. Ophthalmopathy was told apart from stable hyperthyroidism by a 13 V-J model.

This CDR3 spans 14 amino acids. The ends were cut back, 3 bases at V and 4 bases at J, with 9 bases in the middle. CDR1 and CDR2 (germline): LNHDA, SQIVND (reference sequence). From RNA transcripts, TCR beta CDR3 regions were amplified. Primed by the HTBI set, a first-round RT-PCR was run on the TCR CDR3. TCRdb reprocessed the multiplex PCR reads with MiXCR, giving one entry per CDR3 protein. The table lists some 400,000 distinct CDR3 sequences, roughly 13% of them singletons. This sequence joins TRBV19 and TRBJ2-2; weak D call: TRBD1 (5 bases). This receptor was obtained from a man aged 30 to 45 with Graves' hyperthyroidism that later progressed to Graves' ophthalmopathy. What was sequenced was blood. The CDR3 sequence: CASSIGHATGELFF. The CDR3 coding sequence is TGTGCCAGTAGTATTGGACACGCCACCGGGGAGCTGTTTTTT.